This T cell receptor beta chain was identified in a study of cytomegalovirus exposure and HLA in healthy donors. Study outcomes and limitations: For most TCR beta V segments, an earlier analysis put the productive rate at about 90% or about 30% of the time. TCR beta sequences reportedly predicted most subjects' HLA-A and HLA-B alleles accurately.

It was with 60 Vbeta and 13 Jbeta primers that the PCR ran. The authors' processing: As a later analysis found, there were approximately 80 million unique TCR beta chains, of which roughly 11 million were shared. Sequencing was performed with immunoSEQ multiplex PCR; in TCRdb, only in-frame clones are kept and a portion is missing. D and trimming were read from the DNA, whereas the V and J calls and clone size are those reported in that table. The sample contains around 150,000 clones, about four fifths of which appear only once. A remark on this clone: What it binds is not known.

Though probably carrying unrecorded immune exposures, donors were nominally healthy at sampling. CDR1 is MDHEN and CDR2 is SYDVKM in the germline V gene. Trimming took 5 bases from V and 8 from J, leaving 7 bases between them. The CDR3 has 11 amino acids. The clonotype originates from a male donor in good health and CMV-seropositive. Sample: PBMCs. This rearrangement joins TRBV28 to TRBJ2-1, with D unresolved. Here the CDR3 reads CASSTIDEQFF. The CDR3 nucleotides are TGTGCCAGCAGTACGATAGATGAGCAGTTCTTC.